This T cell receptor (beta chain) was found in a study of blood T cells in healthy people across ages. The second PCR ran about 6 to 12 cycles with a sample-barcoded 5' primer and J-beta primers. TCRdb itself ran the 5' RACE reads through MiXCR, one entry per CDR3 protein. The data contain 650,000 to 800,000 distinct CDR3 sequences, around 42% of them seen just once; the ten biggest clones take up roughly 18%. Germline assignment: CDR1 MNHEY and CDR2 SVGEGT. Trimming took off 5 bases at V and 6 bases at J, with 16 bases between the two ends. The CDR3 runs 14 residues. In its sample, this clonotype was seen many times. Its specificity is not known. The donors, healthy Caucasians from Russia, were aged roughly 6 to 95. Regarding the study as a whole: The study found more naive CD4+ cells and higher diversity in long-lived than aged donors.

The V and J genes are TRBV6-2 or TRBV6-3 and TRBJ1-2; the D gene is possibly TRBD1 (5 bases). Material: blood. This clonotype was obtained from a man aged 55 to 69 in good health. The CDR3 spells CASSKYDGADGYTF. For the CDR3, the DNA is TGTGCCAGCAGTAAATACGATGGGGCAGATGGCTACACCTTC.